This T cell receptor beta chain is drawn from a study of T-cell memory formation after mild COVID-19. About the study: Across donors, TCR clusters were largely donor specific.

Germline CDR1 reads SGHAT; CDR2 reads FQNNGV. The V segment lost 5 bases and the J segment 7 bases; nucleotides outside the gene matches: 8. CDR3 length: 15 amino acids. Study-level results: Clones shrinking from day 15 to 85 showed even CD4/CD8 mixes; later expanders tilted CD4+. Some clones that responded turned up in pre-infection memory, which suggests that cross-reactive memory joined in. Contracting clones localized mainly to CM and EM when CD4+ and mainly to EMRA when CD8+.

MiXCR, run by TCRdb on the 5' RACE reads, gives a single entry per CDR3 protein. The sample consists of a few hundred thousand distinct CDR3 sequences, around a tenth of them appearing once. This clonotype was seen many times. No antigen is known for it. The clonotype comes from a young man who had mild COVID-19 (a few samples of this study predate the infection). Cell type and time point are not known. Sequenced input: PBMCs or a T cell subset sorted from them (not recorded which). The V and J genes are TRBV11-2 and TRBJ2-1; 10 nucleotides line up with TRBD1. CDR3 DNA sequence: TGTGCCAGCAGCATGACAGGGGGCTCGAGGAATGAGCAGTTCTTC. The encoded protein is CASSMTGGSRNEQFF.